This T cell receptor (beta chain) was obtained from a study of glioma-infiltrating T cells after dendritic cell vaccination. Whole-study context: The vaccine used monocyte-derived dendritic cells pulsed overnight with autologous tumor lysate. Study results and caveats: Longer survival after dendritic cell vaccination followed higher pretreatment TIL content.

Only one count was recorded for this clone. The target antigen is unknown. Patients had residual fresh-frozen tumor tissue and more than two years of survival data. The germline V and J ends were trimmed by 4 bases and 1 base, with 8 bases remaining between them. This CDR3 is 13 amino acids long. CDR1 SGHRS and CDR2 YFSETQ come from the germline V gene. The assay was immunoSEQ multiplex PCR, and TCRdb's table has in-frame clones only and misses some. Of tens of thousands of clones listed, approximately 81% are singletons. The chain is built from TRBV5-1 and TRBJ1-2; a weak D match, TRBD1 (6 bases). The material sequenced was blood, taken before dendritic cell vaccination. This TCR derives from a human donor with glioblastoma. The CDR3 DNA reads as TGCGCCAGCAGCCAGGACAGTAACTATGGCTACACCTTC. Protein: CASSQDSNYGYTF.